The 7 T cell receptor beta chains below come from one sample, sequenced in a study of blood T cell repertoires in COVID-19. Some clones are missing from TCRdb's copy, which holds only in-frame ones; the method was immunoSEQ multiplex PCR. The data contain under 200,000 clones, around 90% of them singletons. The source material was peripheral blood. The receptors originated from a man aged 55 to 70 with COVID-19, enrolled during active disease.

The V and J genes are TRBV7-9 and TRBJ2-7; TRBD1 aligns across 9 bases. The CDR3 has 15 amino acids. Looked up from germline, CDR1 is SEHNR and CDR2 is FQNEAQ (reference sequence). V lost 5 bases to trimming and J lost 5 bases; unmatched junction nucleotides: 10. In DNA, the CDR3 is TGTGCCAGCAGCCCTCCGGGACAGGGTTGGAACGAGCAGTACTTC. Translation gives CASSPPGQGWNEQYF.

The chain combines TRBV5-1 with TRBJ2-5; D may be TRBD1 (5 bases). The CDR3 is 15 residues long. Germline V lookup: CDR1 SGHRS, CDR2 YFSETQ. V dropped 4 bases and J dropped 5 bases, with 18 bases sitting between them. CDR3 protein: CASSTTRRNRETQYF. The CDR3 nucleotides read TGCGCCAGCAGCACCACGAGGCGAAACAGGGAGACCCAGTACTTC.

The gene calls are TRBV10-3 and TRBJ2-7; 9 nucleotides agree with TRBD2. V lost 5 bases, J lost 6 bases, and 5 bases stayed unmatched. Germline values: CDR1 ENHRY, CDR2 SYGVKD. The length of the CDR3 is 13 residues. Written as DNA, the CDR3 is TGTGCCATCAGTCAGCCGACTAGCGGCGAGCAGTACTTC. Translated, it gives CAISQPTSGEQYF.

This clone showed up just once. The V and J genes are TRBV28 and TRBJ1-4, with 9 positions matching TRBD1. With 6 bases clipped from V and 5 bases from J, the junction kept 4 bases outside the gene matches. Germline loops: CDR1 MDHEN, CDR2 SYDVKM. The CDR3 spans 14 residues. Written as DNA, the CDR3 is TGTGCCAGCAGCCGACAGGGGGGGAATGAAAAACTGTTTTTT. Its protein product is CASSRQGGNEKLFF. The variable domain in full, with the rest retrieved from reference TRBV28 and TRBJ1-4, is DVKVTQSSRYLVKRTGEKVFLECVQDMDHENMFWYRQDPGLGLRLIYFSYDVKMKEKGDIPEGYSVSREKKERFSLILESASTNQTSMYLCASSRQGGNEKLFFGSGTQLSVL.

This clone was seen only a few times. CDR3 DNA: TGTGCCAGTAGGAGCATCATGAACACTGAAGCTTTCTTT. Its protein product is CASRSIMNTEAFF. This chain joins TRBV19 and TRBJ1-1; D is ambiguous. Trimming left V 6 bases short and J 0 bases short, with 8 bases between. From germline, CDR1 is LNHDA and CDR2 SQIVND (reference sequence). The CDR3 has 13 residues. Together with reference TRBV19 and TRBJ1-1, the CDR3 gives the full variable domain: DGGITQSPKYLFRKEGQNVTLSCEQNLNHDAMYWYRQDPGQGLRLIYYSQIVNDFQKGDIAEGYSVSREKKESFPLTVTSAQKNPTAFYLCASRSIMNTEAFFGQGTRLTVV.

The V call is TRBV7-2, the J call TRBJ1-2; D gene unclear. The CDR3 has 16 amino acids. Germline CDR1 is SGHTA and CDR2 is FQGNSA. The ends were cut back, 4 bases at V and 0 bases at J, with 15 bases in the middle. The CDR3 loop is CASSSIGRVTNYGYTF. The CDR3 DNA reads TGTGCCAGCAGCTCGATCGGGAGGGTAACTAACTATGGCTACACCTTC.

The genes are TRBV24-1 and TRBJ2-7, with 7 bases identical to TRBD1. The germline CDR1 and CDR2 sequences are KGHDR and SFDVKD. Trimming at V came to 2 bases and at J to 2 bases, leaving 2 bases not matched to a gene. The CDR3 runs to 14 residues. The CDR3 DNA reads TGTGCCACCAGTGATTCGGGACAGACCTACGAGCAGTACTTC. It encodes CATSDSGQTYEQYF.